This T cell receptor beta chain came from a study of cytomegalovirus exposure and HLA in healthy donors. The donors comprised healthy bone marrow donors. Concerning this clone: The antigen is undetermined.

Regarding the study as a whole: Accurate prediction of most subjects' HLA-A and HLA-B alleles from TCR beta sequences was reported. Investigators reported 150 to 200 TCR beta chains as tied to cytomegalovirus.

PCR amplification relied on 60 Vbeta primers (plus 13 Jbeta primers). Original methodology: The authors later counted about 80 million unique TCR beta chains, roughly 10 million of them shared. The data were produced by immunoSEQ multiplex PCR, yet TCRdb's version contains in-frame clones alone and is incomplete. V, J and clone size reflect that table, while D and trimming were determined from the DNA. The specimen's table records approximately 37,000 clones. Trimming cost V 6 bases and J 5 bases, with 14 bases left between them. CDR1 MNHEY and CDR2 SMNVEV come from the germline V gene (reference sequence). The CDR3 length is 14 residues.

V usage is TRBV27 and J usage is TRBJ2-1; no clear D gene. The receptor comes from a man aged 35 to 55 in good health and CMV-seropositive. Material: PBMCs. Here the CDR3 DNA reads TGTGCCAGCAGCCTCCTTAAGAGTGACAATGAGCAGTTCTTC. This encodes CASSLLKSDNEQFF.